Below are 16 T cell receptor beta chains sequenced from a single sample in a study of T cells after somatic rescue of genetic block. The protocol was immunoSEQ multiplex PCR, while the TCRdb copy is restricted to in-frame clones and leaves out a portion. The data contain some 68,000 clones, approximately 90% of them seen just once; the ten biggest clones take up 2.8%. Sequencing was done on a sample of peripheral blood mononuclear cells (PBMCs). These receptors were obtained from a man aged 30 to 39.

J is TRBJ2-7 and V is TRBV7-2; D not resolved. Between the trimmed V and J ends, which lost 1 base and 0 bases, there was a span of 7 bases. The CDR3 extends over 14 amino acids. Germline-derived CDR1 and CDR2 are SGHTA and FQGNSA. CDR3 bases: TGTGCCAGCAGCTTAGACACCTACTCCTACGAGCAGTACTTC. This gives the protein CASSLDTYSYEQYF.

The CDR3 loop is CASSLDLGRVQAEAFF. CDR3 DNA sequence: TGTGCCAGCAGCTTGGATTTGGGCAGGGTACAAGCTGAAGCTTTCTTT. The chain uses TRBV5-6 and TRBJ1-1; D might be TRBD1 (5 bases). The germline V and J ends were trimmed by 0 bases and 6 bases, with 18 bases remaining between them. The CDR3 extends over 16 amino acids. Germline V lookup: CDR1 SGHDT, CDR2 YYEEEE.

The V call is TRBV5-8, the J call TRBJ2-2; 8 nucleotides align to TRBD1. The V gene's germline CDR1 is SGHTS and CDR2 YDEGEE. The length of the CDR3 is 16 residues. Trimming took 3 bases from V and 5 from J; bases not matched to a gene: 9. CDR3 loop: CASSWWTGKDTGELFF. The CDR3 DNA reads TGTGCCAGCAGCTGGTGGACAGGGAAAGATACCGGGGAGCTGTTTTTT.

The V gene is TRBV5-6, the J gene TRBJ2-7; D possibly corresponds to TRBD2 (7 bases). In germline, CDR1 is SGHDT, CDR2 YYEEEE. The V and J ends lost 0 bases and 1 base respectively, with 11 bases between them. The CDR3 sequence is 15 residues long. CDR3 DNA sequence: TGTGCCAGCAGCTTGGTCAGGGGAGGGTCCTACGAGCAGTACTTC. This gives the protein CASSLVRGGSYEQYF.

The chain recombines TRBV5-1 with TRBJ2-3, with 7 bases aligning to TRBD2. Germline V lookup: CDR1 SGHRS, CDR2 YFSETQ. Germline trimming cut 3 bases from V and 5 bases from J; bases unmatched to any gene: 6. The CDR3 runs to 14 residues. CDR3 residues: CASSSRSSGDTQYF. The CDR3 DNA reads TGCGCCAGCAGCTCGAGATCTAGCGGAGATACGCAGTATTTT.

This sequence joins TRBV30 and TRBJ1-1, with no clear D. Germline CDR1 and CDR2: GTSNPN and SVGIG (reference sequence). This CDR3 is 13 amino acids long. The CDR3 DNA follows: TGTGGCGCTTTATGGGGTCCGAGGACTGAAGCTTTCTTT. Translation gives CGALWGPRTEAFF.

The CDR3 loop is CASSIEGNTGELFF. The DNA of the CDR3 is TGTGCCAGTAGTATAGAAGGGAACACCGGGGAGCTGTTTTTT. This chain connects TRBV19 to TRBJ2-2; no clear D. CDR1 is LNHDA and CDR2 is SQIVND in the germline V gene (reference sequence). This CDR3 comprises 14 residues. Trimming took off 0 bases at V and 1 base at J, with 3 bases between the two ends. The entire variable domain, with the rest obtained from reference TRBV19 and TRBJ2-2, is as follows: DGGITQSPKYLFRKEGQNVTLSCEQNLNHDAMYWYRQDPGQGLRLIYYSQIVNDFQKGDIAEGYSVSREKKESFPLTVTSAQKNPTAFYLCASSIEGNTGELFFGEGSRLTVL.

The chain carries TRBV27 and TRBJ1-2; D call uncertain. The CDR3 has 16 residues. In germline, CDR1 is MNHEY, CDR2 SMNVEV (reference sequence). V dropped 5 bases and J dropped 7 bases, with 23 bases sitting between them. The CDR3, as DNA: TGTGCCAGCAGTCCGAGACAAGATACATTCTTGGGTGGCTACACCTTC. It specifies CASSPRQDTFLGGYTF.

The chain couples TRBV5-6 to TRBJ1-6, with D maybe TRBD1 (6 bases). CDR1 and CDR2 from the germline V gene are SGHDT and YYEEEE. CDR3 size: 15 residues. V was clipped by 3 bases and J by 7 bases, with 14 bases between them. The CDR3 is CASSWWGAKNSPLHF. The CDR3 nucleotides read TGTGCCAGCAGCTGGTGGGGGGCGAAGAATTCACCCCTCCACTTT.

The rearrangement joins TRBV6-1 to TRBJ1-5, with a possible D match to TRBD1 (5 bases). CDR3 length: 14 amino acids. Germline values: CDR1 MNHNS, CDR2 SASEGT. Trimming took 3 bases from V and 7 from J, leaving 13 bases between them. In DNA form, the CDR3 reads TGTGCCAGCAGTGAGATAAGGGGATGGCAGCCCCAGCATTTT. It yields the protein CASSEIRGWQPQHF.

This clone was recorded once. The chain recombines TRBV30 with TRBJ2-1; D unclear. This CDR3 comprises 15 residues. In germline, CDR1 is GTSNPN, CDR2 SVGIG (reference sequence). V gave up 0 bases and J gave up 4 bases, with 13 bases separating them. The CDR3 loop is CAWSVETAIYNEQFF. The CDR3 region has the DNA TGTGCCTGGAGTGTAGAGACTGCAATTTACAATGAGCAGTTCTTC.

The chain employs TRBV4-1 and TRBJ2-1; D remains unclear. The CDR3 is 17 residues long. Germline CDR1 MGHRA, CDR2 YSYEKL. V lost 0 bases to trimming and J lost 1 base, with 13 bases between them. This CDR3 reads CASSQDSEWRSYNEQFF. Here the CDR3 DNA reads TGCGCCAGCAGCCAAGATTCCGAGTGGCGTTCCTACAATGAGCAGTTCTTC.

This rearrangement joins TRBV27 to TRBJ1-2, with 8 positions matching TRBD1. The ends lost 5 bases at V and 6 bases at J; junction bases unmatched: 8. The germline V gene has CDR1 MNHEY and CDR2 SMNVEV (reference sequence). The CDR3 runs 14 residues. CDR3 protein: CASSHGQGRDGYTF. The CDR3 bases are TGTGCCAGCAGTCACGGACAGGGTAGAGATGGCTACACCTTC.

This rearrangement joins TRBV7-6 to TRBJ2-2; D not resolved. V was cut by 4 bases and J by 5 bases, with 5 bases left in between. The CDR3 runs 12 residues. Germline V gives CDR1 SGHVS, CDR2 FNYEAQ. The CDR3, as DNA: TGTGCCAGCAGCTATCGGACCGGGGAGCTGTTTTTT. Protein: CASSYRTGELFF.

The chain combines TRBV7-8 with TRBJ2-3; 10 nucleotides match TRBD1. Germline assignment: CDR1 SGHVS and CDR2 FQNEAQ. The CDR3 is 15 residues long. V shed 6 bases, J shed 6 bases, and the junction held 9 bases outside the gene matches. For the CDR3, the DNA is TGTGCCAGCAGTATAGGGGACAGGGGAACGGATACGCAGTATTTT. Amino acids: CASSIGDRGTDTQYF.

This chain connects TRBV19 to TRBJ1-5; 8 nucleotides align to TRBD1. V dropped 4 bases and J dropped 4; count of bases not matched to a gene: 6. CDR3 size: 15 residues. The germline V gene has CDR1 LNHDA and CDR2 SQIVND (reference sequence). CDR3 in amino acids: CASSTLDRDNQPQHF. In DNA form, the CDR3 reads TGTGCCAGTAGTACACTGGACAGGGATAATCAGCCCCAGCATTTT. The variable domain in full, completed from reference TRBV19 and TRBJ1-5, reads DGGITQSPKYLFRKEGQNVTLSCEQNLNHDAMYWYRQDPGQGLRLIYYSQIVNDFQKGDIAEGYSVSREKKESFPLTVTSAQKNPTAFYLCASSTLDRDNQPQHFGDGTRLSIL.